Sequencing of this TCR beta chain was carried out in a study of T cell responses to AZD1222 COVID-19 vaccine. TCRdb's copy holds only in-frame clones and misses some; the assay was immunoSEQ multiplex PCR. The sample lists some 150,000 clones; about 87% were seen once. Germline V gene lookup returns CDR1 SEHNR and CDR2 FQNEAQ (reference sequence). The CDR3 contains 14 residues. The V and J ends lost 5 bases and 2 bases, in that order; junction bases with no gene match: 5. The TCR originated in an adult in good health. The chain combines TRBV7-9 with TRBJ1-2; 7 bases map to TRBD1. Specimen: peripheral blood, collected on day 0 of MenACWY control vaccination. CDR3 loop: CASSPGQANYGYTF. DNA for the CDR3: TGTGCCAGCAGCCCCGGACAGGCCAACTATGGCTACACCTTC. Full variable domain (outside the CDR3, taken from reference TRBV7-9 and TRBJ1-2): DTGVSQNPRHKITKRGQNVTFRCDPISEHNRLYWYRQTLGQGPEFLTYFQNEAQLEKSRLLSDRFSAERPKGSFSTLEIQRTEQGDSAMYLCASSPGQANYGYTFGSGTRLTVV.